Following are 31 T cell receptor beta chains from one sample sequenced in a study of CD8 T cells in ankylosing spondylitis (dated by TCRdb to 2015 to 2018). Library preparation employed 5' RACE. For sequencing, an Illumina HiSeq 2500 was employed. The raw public data were reprocessed by TCRdb itself: fastp quality trimming at Q25, MiXCR clonotype calling, in-frame beta chains only. CDR3 protein duplicates are merged, each entry listing the most common genes and DNA. Present in this sample are 200,000 or so distinct CDR3 sequences, 10% to 15% of which were seen just once. The ten largest clones capture 11% of the sample. Sequenced sample: blood, either unsorted or a sorted T cell fraction (not recorded which). The receptors derive from a female donor with ankylosing spondylitis or in good health (not recorded which).

There are many counts of this clonotype. This chain joins TRBV12-3 or TRBV12-4 and TRBJ2-7; TRBD1 might be the D (5 bases). This CDR3 contains 12 residues. Between the trimmed V and J ends, which lost 1 base and 6 bases, there was a span of 7 bases. The CDR3: CASSLGQGEQYF. In DNA form, the CDR3 reads TGTGCCAGCAGTTTAGGGCAGGGCGAGCAGTACTTC.

This clonotype was seen many times. J is TRBJ1-1 and V is TRBV6-2 or TRBV6-3; D is unclear. Germline V gene lookup returns CDR1 MNHEY and CDR2 SVGEGT. This CDR3 is 15 amino acids long. Trimming shortened V by 2 bases and J by 5 bases, and 15 bases separated the two germline ends. The DNA of the CDR3 is TGTGCCAGCAGTTACAAAGCGGGATTCGGAACTGAAGCTTTCTTT. Encoded protein: CASSYKAGFGTEAFF.

The chain uses TRBV7-3 and TRBJ1-4; unclear D gene. V was cut by 9 bases and J by 5 bases, with 13 bases left in between. The germline V gene encodes CDR1 SGHTA and CDR2 FQGTGA. The CDR3 is made up of 13 amino acids. The CDR3 spells CASSEGRNEKLFF. The CDR3 region has the DNA TGTGCCAGTTCAGAGGGCAGGAATGAAAAACTGTTTTTT.

This clonotype was detected only a few times. The CDR3 here is CASSHAPGLAGTGELFF. The CDR3 DNA follows: TGTGCCAGCAGCCACGCTCCGGGACTAGCGGGTACCGGGGAGCTGTTTTTT. The J gene is TRBJ2-2, the V gene TRBV9; 12 positions agree with TRBD2. The length of the CDR3 is 17 residues. The germline CDR1 and CDR2 sequences are SGDLS and YYNGEE. J lost 5 bases, V lost 4 bases, and 9 bases had no gene match.

This clonotype was seen at least ten times. The rearrangement links TRBV9 to TRBJ2-4; TRBD1 is a possible D gene (6 bases). Trimming shortened V by 2 bases and J by 13 bases, and 16 bases separated the two germline ends. Germline-derived CDR1 and CDR2 are SGDLS and YYNGEE. The CDR3 sequence is 13 residues long. In nucleotides, the CDR3 is TGTGCCAGCAGCGTTGAGGACCGGGACACGCAGTACTTC. Amino acid sequence: CASSVEDRDTQYF.

This clonotype was counted ten times or more. The chain is built from TRBV9 and TRBJ2-1, with D perhaps matching TRBD1 (6 bases). Between the trimmed V and J ends, which lost 3 bases and 10 bases, there was a span of 20 bases. The CDR3 has 15 residues. The germline V gene has CDR1 SGDLS and CDR2 YYNGEE. CDR3 region: CASSATGTLGMEQFF. In nucleotides, the CDR3 is TGTGCCAGCAGCGCAACCGGGACACTAGGGATGGAGCAGTTCTTC. Using reference TRBV9 and TRBJ2-1 for the parts outside the CDR3, the full variable domain is DSGVTQTPKHLITATGQRVTLRCSPRSGDLSVYWYQQSLDQGLQFLIQYYNGEERAKGNILERFSAQQFPDLHSELNLSSLELGDSALYFCASSATGTLGMEQFFGPGTRLTVL.

This clonotype has a count of ten or more. J is TRBJ2-7 and V is TRBV11-2, with D possibly matching TRBD1 (5 bases). The germline V and J ends were trimmed by 1 base and 2 bases, with 15 bases remaining between them. The germline V gene encodes CDR1 SGHAT and CDR2 FQNNGV. The CDR3 is 16 residues long. DNA for the CDR3: TGTGCCAGCAGCTTAGCCAGGGTAAAGTTTGCCTACGAGCAGTACTTC. It encodes CASSLARVKFAYEQYF.

This clonotype was recorded at least ten times. The rearrangement links TRBV28 to TRBJ2-1; maybe TRBD1 (5 bases). Germline assignment: CDR1 MDHEN and CDR2 SYDVKM. The V end was cut by 8 bases, the J end by 9 bases, with 11 bases between. The CDR3 has 11 amino acids. CDR3 in DNA: TGTGCCAGCTCCAAGGGGCCTGAGCAGTTCTTC. Protein: CASSKGPEQFF.

The V gene is TRBV25-1, the J gene TRBJ2-4, with no clear D. This CDR3 spans 14 amino acids. V lost 1 base and J 0 bases, leaving 4 bases between the germline ends. CDR1 and CDR2 from the germline V gene are MGHDK and SYGVNS. CDR3: CASSELLAKNIQYF. The DNA of the CDR3 is TGTGCCAGCAGTGAATTGTTAGCCAAAAACATTCAGTACTTC.

This sequence joins TRBV5-1 and TRBJ2-5; 8 nucleotides line up with TRBD2. CDR1 is SGHRS, CDR2 YFSETQ, per germline. V gave up 5 bases and J gave up 5 bases; unmatched junction bases: 5. The CDR3 loop spans 13 amino acids. CDR3 in amino acids: CASRGSGSETQYF. CDR3 coding DNA: TGCGCCAGCAGGGGGAGCGGGAGTGAGACCCAGTACTTC.

This clonotype was found many times. The genes are TRBV5-1 and TRBJ2-5, with TRBD2 identical over 11 bases. Trimming cost V 5 bases and J 1 base; bases outside gene matches: 7. Germline V lookup: CDR1 SGHRS, CDR2 YFSETQ. The CDR3 covers 16 residues. The CDR3 sequence is CASRWRLAGIQETQYF. Written as DNA, the CDR3 is TGCGCCAGCAGATGGAGACTAGCGGGGATCCAAGAGACCCAGTACTTC.

This clonotype was observed many times. The gene calls are TRBV5-6 and TRBJ2-1; 10 bases line up with TRBD2. There are 15 residues in the CDR3. Germline values: CDR1 SGHDT, CDR2 YYEEEE. V lost 2 bases and J lost 3; bases outside the gene matches: 2. The DNA for the CDR3 is TGTGCCAGCAGCTTCCTAGCGGGAGTCTACAATGAGCAGTTCTTC. Protein sequence: CASSFLAGVYNEQFF.

This clonotype has a count of ten or more. This chain uses TRBV6-1 with TRBJ2-1, with 12 positions matching TRBD2. The CDR3 covers 18 residues. With 6 bases clipped from V and 0 bases from J, the junction kept 9 bases outside the gene matches. Per the germline V gene, CDR1 is MNHNS and CDR2 is SASEGT. The CDR3 protein is CASRLLAGGLSSYNEQFF. The CDR3 DNA sequence: TGTGCCAGCAGACTACTAGCGGGAGGTCTTAGCTCCTACAATGAGCAGTTCTTC.

CDR3 nucleotide sequence: TGCAGTGCTAGACCTCTAGGGAGGAGTGGCGAGACCCAGTACTTC. This translates into CSARPLGRSGETQYF. V is TRBV20-1 and J is TRBJ2-5; possible D gene TRBD2, 6 bases. This CDR3 has 15 amino acids. V lost 2 bases and J lost 5, with 18 bases in between. The germline V gene encodes CDR1 DFQATT and CDR2 SNEGSKA (reference sequence).

This clonotype came up many times. J is TRBJ1-2 and V is TRBV28; 7 nucleotides agree with TRBD1. Germline CDR1 is MDHEN and CDR2 is SYDVKM. This CDR3 has 15 amino acids. Trimming cost V 5 bases and J 4 bases; bases outside gene matches: 10. CDR3: CASSVGLQGPYGYTF. The CDR3 DNA reads as TGTGCCAGCAGTGTGGGGTTACAGGGGCCCTATGGCTACACCTTC.

A remark on this clonotype: One junction end does not reproduce the germline sequence, and a read error may be involved. This sequence joins TRBV6-5 and TRBJ2-3; the D gene is possibly TRBD1 (6 bases). Germline V CDR1 and CDR2: MNHEY, SVGAGI. CDR3 size: 12 residues. As DNA, the CDR3 is TGTGCCAGCAGGGACAGCACAGATACGCAGTGTTTT. Translation gives CASRDSTDTQCF.

This clonotype has a handful of counts. This chain links TRBV15 with TRBJ1-2, with a possible D match to TRBD1 (6 bases). Trimming pared 4 bases from V and 2 bases from J, leaving 8 bases between. This CDR3 is built from 13 residues. Germline V gene data show CDR1 as LNHNV and CDR2 as YYDKDF (reference sequence). CDR3: CATSKGQNYGYTF. The CDR3 coding sequence is TGTGCCACCAGCAAAGGACAGAACTATGGCTACACCTTC. Full variable domain (missing parts from reference TRBV15 and TRBJ1-2): DAMVIQNPRYQVTQFGKPVTLSCSQTLNHNVMYWYQQKSSQAPKLLFHYYDKDFNNEADTPDNFQSRRPNTSFCFLDIRSPGLGDTAMYLCATSKGQNYGYTFGSGTRLTVV.

This clonotype was picked up many times. The chain couples TRBV5-1 to TRBJ1-1; weak D call: TRBD1 (5 bases). The CDR3 loop spans 16 amino acids. V lost 0 bases and J 1 base, leaving 13 bases between the germline ends. Germline values: CDR1 SGHRS, CDR2 YFSETQ. CDR3 protein: CASSLGGHGTNTEAFF. CDR3 in DNA: TGCGCCAGCAGCTTGGGAGGGCACGGGACGAACACTGAAGCTTTCTTT.

This clonotype was observed many times. This chain connects TRBV4-3 to TRBJ2-2; D unclear. CDR1 and CDR2 (germline): LGHNA, YSLEER. Trimming cost V 1 base and J 6 bases, with 9 bases left between them. The CDR3 sequence is 14 residues long. The CDR3 DNA follows: TGCGCCAGCAGCCAAGCTCTGGGCCCCGGGGAGCTGTTTTTT. The encoded protein is CASSQALGPGELFF.

This clonotype showed up just a few times. This chain connects TRBV7-8 to TRBJ1-1, with D uncertain. V lost 2 bases to trimming and J lost 3 bases, with 19 bases between them. Germline V gene lookup returns CDR1 SGHVS and CDR2 FQNEAQ. The CDR3 consists of 17 residues. CDR3 loop: CASSLLPLSPWDTEAFF. Here the CDR3 DNA reads TGTGCCAGCAGCTTACTTCCGCTCTCCCCGTGGGACACTGAAGCTTTCTTT.

Ten or more counts support this clonotype. The rearrangement links TRBV11-1 to TRBJ2-1; D is uncertain. CDR1 SGHAT and CDR2 FQDESV come from the germline V gene (reference sequence). This CDR3 spans 13 amino acids. Trimming took 2 bases from V and 5 from J, leaving 7 bases between them. CDR3 loop: CASSLNMHNEQFF. CDR3 nucleotide sequence: TGTGCCAGCAGCTTAAATATGCACAATGAGCAGTTCTTC.

This clonotype was counted between two and nine times. The CDR3 protein is CASSPTGSRRFF. CDR3 nucleotides: TGTGCCAGCAGCCCTACCGGGTCCCGGAGGTTCTTC. V gene TRBV7-2 combines with J gene TRBJ2-1; no definite D call. Germline CDR1 SGHTA, CDR2 FQGNSA. This CDR3 is built from 12 residues. V dropped 5 bases and J dropped 15 bases, with 17 bases sitting between them. The whole variable domain, filled in from reference TRBV7-2 and TRBJ2-1, reads GAGVSQSPSNKVTEKGKDVELRCDPISGHTALYWYRQSLGQGLEFLIYFQGNSAPDKSGLPSDRFSAERTGGSVSTLTIQRTQQEDSAVYLCASSPTGSRRFFGPGTRLTVL.

This clonotype came up many times. The rearrangement links TRBV5-6 to TRBJ1-4; a possible D gene is TRBD1 (5 bases). Germline CDR1 SGHDT, CDR2 YYEEEE. V was shortened by 1 base and J by 5 bases, with 12 bases between the two germline ends. The CDR3 is 15 residues long. The CDR3 DNA is TGTGCCAGCAGCTTGCCAGGGCTCGCGAATGAAAAACTGTTTTTT. It encodes CASSLPGLANEKLFF.

The chain combines TRBV7-6 with TRBJ2-7; 8 bases agree with TRBD2. V lost 2 bases to trimming and J lost 3 bases; unmatched junction nucleotides: 12. CDR3 length: 17 amino acids. Per the germline V gene, CDR1 is SGHVS and CDR2 is FNYEAQ. The chain's CDR3 is CASSLREGVSSFYEQYF. CDR3 bases: TGTGCCAGCAGCTTACGGGAGGGGGTCTCGTCGTTCTACGAGCAGTACTTC.

This clonotype was seen many times. The CDR3, as DNA: TGCAGCGTTCCCCTCAGCGGAACCTATAGCAATCAGCCCCAGCATTTT. It translates to CSVPLSGTYSNQPQHF. The chain couples TRBV29-1 to TRBJ1-5; no clear D. V was shortened by 5 bases and J by 0 bases, with 17 bases between the two germline ends. The CDR3 loop spans 16 amino acids. Germline CDR1 reads SQVTM; CDR2 reads ANQGSEA.

This clonotype was counted at least ten times. V gene TRBV24-1 combines with J gene TRBJ2-2; 7 nucleotides agree with TRBD1. V was pared by 8 bases and J by 3 bases, with 8 bases of the junction left unmatched. Germline CDR1 is KGHDR and CDR2 is SFDVKD. There are 15 residues in the CDR3. The CDR3: CATNSRDSYTGELFF. The CDR3 DNA reads as TGTGCCACCAATAGCCGGGACAGCTACACCGGGGAGCTGTTTTTT.

This clonotype came up a few times. CDR3 in amino acids: CASSQDSKFRGDEYF. The CDR3 coding sequence is TGCGCCAGCAGCCAAGATTCGAAATTTAGGGGAGATGAGTACTTC. V gene TRBV4-3 combines with J gene TRBJ2-7, with D perhaps matching TRBD1 or TRBD2 (5 bases each). With 0 bases removed from V and 11 bases from J, the gap between germline ends came to 20 bases. The germline gives CDR1 LGHNA, CDR2 YSLEER. This CDR3 is built from 15 residues.

The rearrangement uses TRBV30 and TRBJ2-7; 7 bases are shared with TRBD1. This CDR3 spans 13 amino acids. CDR1 GTSNPN and CDR2 SVGIG come from the germline V gene (reference sequence). Losses at the gene ends were 1 base for V and 5 bases for J; bases not matched to a gene: 5. CDR3 sequence reads: CAWSGQGFHEQYF. CDR3 DNA sequence: TGTGCCTGGAGTGGACAGGGATTCCACGAGCAGTACTTC.

This clonotype was seen at least ten times. V gene TRBV12-3 or TRBV12-4 combines with J gene TRBJ2-7; possibly TRBD1 for D (5 bases). This CDR3 has 15 amino acids. V lost 6 bases, J lost 1 base, and 16 bases lay in between. The CDR3 nucleotides read TGTGCCAGCAGGAAGGACAACAAGCCTTCCTACGAGCAGTACTTC. Translated, it gives CASRKDNKPSYEQYF.

V is TRBV7-9 and J is TRBJ2-7, with D possibly matching TRBD1 (5 bases). V was trimmed by 6 bases and J by 5 bases, leaving 8 bases between them. This CDR3 contains 11 residues. Germline values: CDR1 SEHNR, CDR2 FQNEAQ (reference sequence). The CDR3 sequence: CASRGLDEQYF. DNA for the CDR3: TGTGCCAGCAGGGGGCTCGACGAGCAGTACTTC.

This clonotype was seen only a few times. CDR3 residues: CATQAGVSYNEQFF. As DNA, the CDR3 is TGTGCCACCCAAGCGGGAGTGTCCTACAATGAGCAGTTCTTC. V and J are TRBV10-3 and TRBJ2-1, with 8 bases that match TRBD2. CDR3 size: 14 residues. CDR1 and CDR2 (germline): ENHRY, SYGVKD. The J segment lost 1 base and the V segment lost 10 bases, leaving 6 bases of the junction unmatched.